Below, one T cell receptor (beta chain) is given with its context. The antigen is not known. This entry is derived from a study of identical twins. CDR3 length equals 20 residues. V was trimmed by 5 bases and J by 2 bases, leaving 27 bases between them. In germline, CDR1 is SNHLY, CDR2 FYNNEI. General study findings and limits: Fewer insertions characterized abundant cord blood beta clonotypes, whereas memory repertoires showed none.

cDNA molecules carried unique molecular identifiers, and template switching added a universal primer site. TCRdb used MiXCR to reprocess the 5' RACE reads, holding one entry per CDR3 protein. This repertoire shows about 250,000 distinct CDR3 sequences, roughly 8.7% found once; its top ten account for over 2.5%. Separately, the same data were catalogued under a study of yellow fever vaccine responses in identical twins.

Specimen: CD8+ T cells sorted from blood. This clonotype was sampled from a woman aged 18-30 years in good health. The V gene is TRBV2, the J gene TRBJ1-4, with D uncertain. The CDR3 DNA follows: TGTGCCAGCAGTATTCCCCCCAGAACTATAACAGACACCACTAATGAAAAACTGTTTTTT. Its protein is CASSIPPRTITDTTNEKLFF. The whole variable domain, remainder taken from reference TRBV2 and TRBJ1-4, is EPEVTQTPSHQVTQMGQEVILRCVPISNHLYFYWYRQILGQKVEFLVSFYNNEISEKSEIFDDQFSVERPDGSNFTLKIRSTKLEDSAMYFCASSIPPRTITDTTNEKLFFGSGTQLSVL.